This is a list of T cell receptor beta chains from one sample in a study of T cell responses to AZD1222 COVID-19 vaccine. Only in-frame clones appear in the TCRdb table, and some are missing; sequencing was by immunoSEQ multiplex PCR. Here the sample spans 130,000 to 150,000 clones, about 89% being singletons. The sequenced sample was peripheral blood, obtained 28 days after the second AZD1222 dose. All receptors come from an adult who received the AZD1222 COVID-19 vaccine. Each CDR3 is given with its conserved first and last residue. The D gene is left open where the match is weak.

d_gene	j_gene	v_gene	CDR3aa	CDR3nt
TRBD1	TRBJ2-1	TRBV14	CASSPGQGDNEQFF	TGTGCCAGCAGCCCCGGACAGGGTGACAATGAGCAGTTCTTC
.	TRBJ2-7	TRBV5-6	CASSLVPNGYEQYF	TGTGCCAGCAGCTTGGTACCGAACGGCTACGAGCAGTACTTC
.	TRBJ2-5	TRBV19	CASSKEGYQETQYF	TGTGCCAGTAGTAAAGAGGGGTACCAAGAGACCCAGTACTTC
TRBD1	TRBJ2-7	TRBV2	CASSETGQAGYEQYF	TGTGCCAGCAGTGAAACCGGACAGGCCGGGTACGAGCAGTACTTC
.	TRBJ2-7	TRBV12-3/TRBV12-4	CASSRDGSYEQYF	TGTGCCAGCAGCCGGGACGGTTCCTACGAGCAGTACTTC
TRBD1	TRBJ1-6	TRBV7-9	CATCPGQVNSPLHF	TGTGCCACCTGCCCGGGACAGGTCAATTCACCCCTCCACTTT
.	TRBJ1-6	TRBV6-6	CASSSAQPYNSPLHF	TGTGCCAGCAGTTCAGCGCAGCCCTATAATTCACCCCTCCACTTT
TRBD1	TRBJ1-2	TRBV30	CAWTEGQGGYNYGYTF	TGTGCCTGGACCGAAGGACAGGGAGGTTATAACTATGGCTACACCTTC
.	TRBJ1-4	TRBV6-5	CASSRYPATNEKLFF	TGTGCCAGCAGTCGTTACCCCGCAACTAATGAAAAACTGTTTTTT
.	TRBJ2-1	TRBV7-3	CASSLALTGMNEQFF	TGTGCCAGCAGCTTGGCTCTTACGGGTATGAATGAGCAGTTCTTC
.	TRBJ1-4	TRBV13	CASSLGRGPNEKLFF	TGTGCCAGCAGCTTAGGTAGGGGACCTAATGAAAAACTGTTTTTT
.	TRBJ2-1	TRBV27	CASWTAVHNEQFF	TGTGCCAGCTGGACGGCCGTCCACAATGAGCAGTTCTTC
TRBD1	TRBJ1-1	TRBV5-5	CASSLRRGQGTEAFF	TGTGCCAGCAGCTTGAGGAGGGGGCAAGGCACTGAAGCTTTCTTT
.	TRBJ1-1	TRBV27	CASMFGQGSTEAFF	TGTGCCAGCATGTTTGGGCAGGGAAGCACTGAAGCTTTCTTT
.	TRBJ2-4	TRBV3-1/TRBV3-2	CASSPVRSKNIQYF	TGTGCCAGCAGCCCGGTCAGATCCAAAAACATTCAGTACTTC